In its sample, the clone carrying this T cell receptor beta chain was seen a few times. Its antigen is not identified. The sample belongs to a study of T cell repertoires in cytomegalovirus infection. Study at large: Both CMV infection and a matching HLA type were indicated by public TCR beta signatures. General study results and limits: In two of eight donors, the top clonotype was HLA-C-restricted CMV-specific. Summed frequency of shared TCR beta families picked out CMV carriers who also had the relevant HLA.

TCRdb itself ran the reads through MiXCR, one entry per CDR3 protein. The sample shows some 320,000 distinct CDR3 sequences, 8% to 9.5% of them seen only once. This CDR3 region has 15 residues. J was trimmed by 4 bases and V by 3 bases; bases with no gene match: 9. Germline V lookup: CDR1 DFQATT, CDR2 SNEGSKA (reference sequence). The clonotype comes from a human donor in good health (CMV status not recorded). Some clones in this sample may be carry-over from other donors' samples. Sequencing was carried out using PBMCs. The chain recombines TRBV20-1 with TRBJ2-3, with 8 bases fitting TRBD2. The CDR3 reads CSARSGRYSPDTQYF. CDR3 DNA: TGCAGTGCTAGGAGCGGGAGATATTCCCCAGATACGCAGTATTTT.